These T cell receptor beta chains were read from a single sample in a study of T cells in localized non-small cell lung cancer. Some clones are missing from TCRdb's copy, which holds only in-frame ones; the method was immunoSEQ multiplex PCR. The profile shows 20,000 to 25,000 clones, about 87% of them singletons. Source: PBMCs, taken before any cancer treatment. These receptors all come from a man between 40 and 70 years old with stage II squamous cell lung carcinoma. Each CDR3 is given with its conserved first and last residue. The D gene is left open where the match is weak. The size entry is marked missing in some rows and otherwise reads once, few, many or a size class.

j_gene	abundance	v_gene	d_gene	CDR3nt	CDR3aa
TRBJ2-2	-	TRBV10-2	-	TGCGCCAGCAGTGATGGCCAGGCCGGGGAGCTGTTTTTT	CASSDGQAGELFF
TRBJ1-5	-	TRBV19	-	TGTGCCAGTAGCCAACAGGGAGGGAATCAGCCCCAGCATTTT	CASSQQGGNQPQHF
TRBJ2-7	-	TRBV11-2	TRBD1	TGTGCCAGCACCGGGACAGTAAGTTCCTACGAGCAGTACTTC	CASTGTVSSYEQYF
TRBJ2-1	-	TRBV9	-	TGTGCCAGCAGCGTATTGAGCGTCTCCTACAATGAGCAGTTCTTC	CASSVLSVSYNEQFF
TRBJ2-7	-	TRBV29-1	TRBD2	TGCAGCGTTGAAACTAGCGGGGGATCCGAGCAGTACTTC	CSVETSGGSEQYF
TRBJ2-4	-	TRBV1	-	TGCACCAGCAGCCAAGATGACATCTCCAAAAACATTCAGTACTTC	CTSSQDDISKNIQYF
TRBJ2-2	few	TRBV6-1	TRBD2	TGTGCCAGCAGTGAAATGCGGGAGGGTCCCGGGGAGCTGTTTTTT	CASSEMREGPGELFF
TRBJ1-2	few	TRBV5-6	TRBD1	TGTGCCAGCAGCTTGACCCAGGGGACAGGGAGGAGCTACACCTTC	CASSLTQGTGRSYTF
TRBJ2-1	once	TRBV4-3	TRBD2	TGCGCCAGCAGCCAAGGCGGACTAGCGGGATCCGAGTTCTTC	CASSQGGLAGSEFF
TRBJ2-2	-	TRBV4-1	TRBD2	TGCGCCAGCAGCCGAAGACTAGCGGGAATAGGTAACACCGGGGAGCTGTTTTTT	CASSRRLAGIGNTGELFF
TRBJ2-7	-	TRBV18	TRBD1	TGTGCCAGCTCCCCGGGACAGATCCCCTACGAGCAGTACTTC	CASSPGQIPYEQYF
TRBJ2-3	few	TRBV2	-	TGTGCCAGTAGCGGACCTAGCACAGATACGCAGTATTTT	CASSGPSTDTQYF
TRBJ1-1	-	TRBV7-8	-	TGTGCCAGCAGCTTAGTTGGGGACACAAATTTTGAAGCTTTCTTT	CASSLVGDTNFEAFF
TRBJ1-2	few	TRBV27	-	TGTGCCAGCAGGGACTACTATGGCTACACCTTC	CASRDYYGYTF
TRBJ2-2	-	TRBV7-2	-	TGTGCCAGCAGCTTAGATGGTGGGGGGCCCGGGGAGCTGTTTTTT	CASSLDGGGPGELFF
TRBJ1-5	-	TRBV6-1	-	TGTGCCAGCAGTGAAAGGTGGGCAAATCAGCCCCAGCATTTT	CASSERWANQPQHF
TRBJ2-7	-	TRBV5-4	-	TGTGCCAGCAGCTTGCCCCGGGCTAACGCCTACGAGCAGTACTTC	CASSLPRANAYEQYF
TRBJ1-2	once	TRBV19	-	TGTGCCAGTGAACAGGGTTATGGCTACACCTTC	CASEQGYGYTF
TRBJ2-3	-	TRBV14	-	TGTGCCAGCAGCCCTATGGGGGGGCCGGGCACAGATACGCAGTATTTT	CASSPMGGPGTDTQYF
TRBJ1-5	-	TRBV5-5	-	TGTGCCAGCAGCTTGAGGGCCGACAATCAGCCCCAGCATTTT	CASSLRADNQPQHF
TRBJ2-1	-	TRBV5-1	TRBD2	TGCGCCAGCGGAACCGGGACTAGCGGGCGGAGCTCCTACAATGAGCAGTTCTTC	CASGTGTSGRSSYNEQFF
TRBJ2-3	-	TRBV11-1	TRBD2	TGTGCCAGCAGCTCGACTAGCGGGAGGGGGGCAGATACGCAGTATTTT	CASSSTSGRGADTQYF
TRBJ1-4	-	TRBV4-3	-	TGCGCCAGCAGCCAAACTAGCGGGCTGAAAAATCTGTTTTTT	CASSQTSGLKNLFF
TRBJ2-3	large	TRBV9	TRBD2	TGTGCCAGCAGCGTTGAGGGACTAGCCTCAGATACGCAGTATTTT	CASSVEGLASDTQYF
TRBJ2-7	-	TRBV7-2	TRBD2	TGTGCCAGCAGCTTGGGAGGGGCTGACGACGAGCAGTACTTC	CASSLGGADDEQYF
TRBJ2-7	-	TRBV7-9	-	TGTGCCAGCAGCTTAGTATCTGACGAGCAGTACTTC	CASSLVSDEQYF
TRBJ2-5	-	TRBV7-3	-	TGTGCCAGCAGCTTATACGCGGAAGAGACCCAGTACTTC	CASSLYAEETQYF
TRBJ2-7	-	TRBV7-2	TRBD2	TGTGCCAGCAGCTTAGTACTAGCGGGAGCCCGGGAGCAGTACTTC	CASSLVLAGAREQYF
TRBJ2-7	-	TRBV10-3	TRBD2	TGTGCCATCAGTGAGTCGACTCGACTAGCGGGAGGGGGAGAGCAGTACTTC	CAISESTRLAGGGEQYF
TRBJ2-1	hyperexpanded	TRBV4-1	-	TGCGCCAGCAGCCACCCCTACGGCGTAGTTGAGTTCTTC	CASSHPYGVVEFF
TRBJ2-3	-	TRBV11-2	TRBD2	TGTGCCAGCAGCTCAAGTAGCGGGGACGGTGATACGCAGTATTTT	CASSSSSGDGDTQYF
TRBJ2-2	-	TRBV9	-	TGTGCCAGCAGCCTACGGGTGTGGACCGGGGAGCTGTTTTTT	CASSLRVWTGELFF
TRBJ2-5	once	TRBV5-1	-	TGCGCCAGCAGCCCCACAGGGAGCAGAGAGACCCAGTACTTC	CASSPTGSRETQYF
TRBJ1-1	-	TRBV11-2	-	TGTGCCAGCAGCTCACACGCGGCCGGGGCTGAAGCTTTCTTT	CASSSHAAGAEAFF
TRBJ1-2	-	TRBV6-5	TRBD1	TGTGCCAGCAGTCAGGACAGGGACCGGGTTCGTGGCTACACCTTC	CASSQDRDRVRGYTF
TRBJ1-5	-	TRBV19	TRBD1	TGTGCCAGTAGACTCTCGCGGACAGGGAACCAGCCCCAGCATTTT	CASRLSRTGNQPQHF
TRBJ1-2	-	TRBV19	-	TGTGCCAGTATTGGGATCGACCACTATTACGGCTACACCTTC	CASIGIDHYYGYTF
TRBJ1-4	once	TRBV28	-	TGTGCCAGCCGTGGTAATCTGAACATCCTCGAAAAACTGTTTTTT	CASRGNLNILEKLFF
TRBJ1-6	-	TRBV7-2	-	TGTGCCAGCAGCACCGTCCTCGGGACCCTCCACTTT	CASSTVLGTLHF
TRBJ2-7	-	TRBV18	TRBD1	TGTGCCAGCTCACAAGAACAGGGGATCGTTAACGAGCAGTACTTC	CASSQEQGIVNEQYF
TRBJ1-4	-	TRBV7-9	-	TGTGCCAGCAGCTTTCAGTCTAATGAAAAACTGTTTTTT	CASSFQSNEKLFF
TRBJ1-2	-	TRBV5-1	-	TGCGCCAGCAGCTTGGCCGAAGGGACACCGAGGGGTGGCTACACCTTC	CASSLAEGTPRGGYTF
TRBJ1-1	-	TRBV2	TRBD1	TGTGCCAGTACAGGGGAGGGTACTGAAGCTTTCTTT	CASTGEGTEAFF
TRBJ1-4	once	TRBV19	-	TGTGCCAGTTCCTTTACAGGAGGAACTAATGAAAAACTGTTTTTT	CASSFTGGTNEKLFF
TRBJ1-3	once	TRBV4-1	-	TGCGCCAGCAGCCAAATCGACATGGGATTCCGATCTGGAAACACCATATATTTT	CASSQIDMGFRSGNTIYF
TRBJ2-7	-	TRBV10-3	-	TGTGCCATCAGTGAGTCTAATGGGGCCGCTACCTACGAGCAGTACTTC	CAISESNGAATYEQYF
TRBJ1-1	-	TRBV9	-	TGTGCCAGCAGCGTAGCCCCTATTGTAATGAACACTGAAGCTTTCTTT	CASSVAPIVMNTEAFF
TRBJ2-7	-	TRBV19	-	TGTGCCAGTAGTATAGGGTCGGCCAGGGCCTACGAGCAGTACTTC	CASSIGSARAYEQYF
TRBJ2-1	-	TRBV9	TRBD2	TGTGCCAGCAGCTCTAGCGGGGGAAGCAACAATGAGCAGTTCTTC	CASSSSGGSNNEQFF
TRBJ1-4	-	TRBV9	-	TGTGCCAGCAGCGTAGGGCCAGAGCTTAATGAAAAACTGTTTTTT	CASSVGPELNEKLFF
TRBJ1-5	-	TRBV15	TRBD1	TGTGCCACCAGCAGACAGGGGGAGGGGAGCAATCAGCCCCAGCATTTT	CATSRQGEGSNQPQHF
TRBJ2-1	-	TRBV15	-	TGTGCCACCAGCAGAGACCTCCCCGGGAGACTAATAAACAATGAGCAGTTCTTC	CATSRDLPGRLINNEQFF
TRBJ2-3	-	TRBV30	-	TGTGCCTGGACCAAAGGGCTGAGCACAGATACGCAGTATTTT	CAWTKGLSTDTQYF
TRBJ2-7	-	TRBV2	-	TGTGCCAGCAGGGACCCTCCGGGACCCGGGGAGTACTTC	CASRDPPGPGEYF
TRBJ2-2	-	TRBV30	TRBD1	TGTGCCTGGAGGGACGGGACAGGGAGAACCGGGGAGCTGTTTTTT	CAWRDGTGRTGELFF
TRBJ2-7	-	TRBV4-1	TRBD2	TGCGCCAGCAGCCGAGGATTAGAATTGGCGGGAGGGGACCCCTACGAGCAGTACTTC	CASSRGLELAGGDPYEQYF
TRBJ2-2	-	TRBV9	TRBD2	TGTGCCAGCAGCGTACGTACTAGCGGGGTAAGGGAGCTGTTTTTT	CASSVRTSGVRELFF